The rows below give T cell receptor beta chains drawn from one sample of a study of CD8 T cells in Susac syndrome. One entry per CDR3 protein results from TCRdb running MiXCR on the immunoSEQ multiplex PCR reads. Of 250,000 to 300,000 distinct CDR3 sequences listed, roughly 85% are singletons. Source material: CD8+ T cells from PBMCs. Every receptor here comes from a human donor with multiple sclerosis. CDR3s include the opening cysteine and the closing phenylalanine or tryptophan. D genes are given only for firm matches. The size of a clone is reported for some rows only, either as once, few or many, or as a class for expanded clones.

-,TRBJ2-1,-,15,TRBV27,CASRQEPPPYNEQFF,TGTGCCAGCAGACAAGAACCGCCACCTTACAATGAGCAGTTCTTC
TRBD1,TRBJ1-1,-,16,TRBV19,CASSIPDRGLGTEAFF,TGTGCCAGTAGTATCCCGGACAGGGGTTTAGGGACTGAAGCTTTCTTT
-,TRBJ2-1,-,12,TRBV13,CASSLSVGEQFF,TGTGCCAGCAGCTTAAGTGTCGGAGAGCAGTTCTTC
-,TRBJ1-1,-,13,TRBV7-9,CASSPTGFTEAFF,TGTGCCAGCAGCCCAACAGGGTTCACTGAAGCTTTCTTT
-,TRBJ2-2,once,18,TRBV28,CASSQPERRTADTGELFF,TGTGCCAGCAGTCAACCTGAGAGACGGACAGCGGACACCGGGGAGCTGTTTTTT
-,TRBJ1-1,-,12,TRBV19,CASWGGGLEAFF,TGTGCCAGTTGGGGTGGGGGACTCGAAGCTTTCTTT
TRBD1,TRBJ1-1,-,19,TRBV7-2,CASSLHRGRLDLANAEAFF,TGTGCCAGCAGCTTACACAGGGGGCGCTTGGACCTAGCCAACGCTGAAGCTTTCTTT
-,TRBJ2-7,-,14,TRBV4-2,CASSQDLQGPEQYF,TGTGCCAGCAGCCAAGATCTCCAGGGCCCCGAGCAGTACTTC
-,TRBJ2-1,-,13,TRBV28,CASSREMSNEQFF,TGTGCCAGCAGCAGGGAGATGTCCAATGAGCAGTTCTTC
-,TRBJ2-1,-,13,TRBV4-3,CASSHDYYNEQFF,TGCGCCAGCAGCCACGACTACTACAATGAGCAGTTCTTC
TRBD2,TRBJ2-1,-,15,TRBV15,CATSTGLAGGNEQFF,TGTGCCACCAGCACGGGACTAGCGGGAGGCAATGAGCAGTTCTTC
TRBD2,TRBJ2-7,-,16,TRBV29-1,CSVEVLGTSGTYEQYF,TGCAGCGTTGAAGTATTAGGGACTAGCGGGACCTACGAGCAGTACTTC
-,TRBJ2-7,-,14,TRBV5-1,CASRFKGGTYEQYF,TGCGCCAGCAGGTTTAAAGGGGGGACCTACGAGCAGTACTTC
-,TRBJ2-6,-,18,TRBV28,CASSPGHSSASGANVLTF,TGTGCCAGCAGCCCAGGACATTCTAGTGCCTCTGGGGCCAACGTCCTGACTTTC
-,TRBJ2-1,-,13,TRBV3-1,CASSPDAPGEQFF,TGTGCCAGCAGCCCCGACGCTCCGGGTGAGCAGTTCTTC
-,TRBJ2-2,-,14,TRBV7-9,CASSDREDTGELFF,TGTGCCAGCAGCGATAGGGAAGACACCGGGGAGCTGTTTTTT
TRBD1,TRBJ2-3,-,16,TRBV27,CASSPGTGLFTDTQYF,TGTGCCAGCTCCCCGGGGACAGGGTTGTTCACAGATACGCAGTATTTT
TRBD2,TRBJ2-3,-,14,TRBV11-3,CASSVAGVGDTQYF,TGTGCCAGCAGCGTGGCGGGAGTGGGAGATACGCAGTATTTT
TRBD1,TRBJ2-7,-,18,TRBV6-2/TRBV6-3,CASSYRQGQGTILYEQYF,TGTGCCAGCAGTTACCGGCAAGGACAGGGGACTATCCTCTACGAGCAGTACTTC
-,TRBJ1-3,-,15,TRBV6-6,CASSYERTVGNTIYF,TGTGCCAGCAGTTACGAGCGGACAGTTGGAAACACCATATATTTT
-,TRBJ1-1,-,14,TRBV6-2/TRBV6-3,CASSTLLMNTEAFF,TGTGCCAGCAGTACTTTACTAATGAACACTGAAGCTTTCTTT
-,TRBJ2-3,-,15,TRBV19,CASRDSDADTDTQYF,TGTGCCAGTAGGGACAGCGACGCGGACACAGATACGCAGTATTTT
TRBD1,TRBJ2-2,-,14,TRBV30,CAWGLTGPTGELFF,TGTGCCTGGGGGCTGACAGGGCCCACCGGGGAGCTGTTTTTT
-,TRBJ2-7,-,17,TRBV10-3,CAISELVGTSSSYEQYF,TGTGCCATCAGTGAGCTGGTGGGGACTTCGAGCTCCTACGAGCAGTACTTC
-,TRBJ1-1,-,16,TRBV28,CASSSYLGVENTEAFF,TGTGCCAGCAGTTCCTACTTGGGGGTAGAGAACACTGAAGCTTTCTTT
TRBD2,TRBJ2-5,-,16,TRBV27,CASSPRAGGPVETQYF,TGTGCCAGCAGTCCAAGAGCGGGAGGGCCCGTCGAGACCCAGTACTTC
TRBD2,TRBJ2-1,-,19,TRBV18,CACSPAGLAGVSSYNEQFF,TGTGCCTGCTCACCGGCAGGCCTAGCGGGGGTAAGCTCCTACAATGAGCAGTTCTTC
-,TRBJ1-1,-,14,TRBV7-9,CASSFSGQLDEAFF,TGTGCCAGCAGCTTTTCTGGACAGTTGGATGAAGCTTTCTTT
TRBD2,TRBJ2-3,-,15,TRBV15,CATSVLGGFGNTQYF,TGTGCCACCAGCGTACTGGGGGGGTTCGGGAATACGCAGTATTTT
-,TRBJ2-1,-,18,TRBV12-3/TRBV12-4,CASSFFRLTSGEDNEQFF,TGTGCCAGCAGTTTCTTTCGGCTAACTAGTGGAGAAGACAATGAGCAGTTCTTC
TRBD2,TRBJ2-7,-,16,TRBV10-3,CAISGDLAGGTYEQYF,TGTGCCATCAGTGGTGACTTAGCGGGAGGGACCTACGAGCAGTACTTC
-,TRBJ2-3,-,16,TRBV2,CATGTQKVGLTDTQYF,TGTGCCACCGGGACTCAAAAGGTGGGGCTCACAGATACGCAGTATTTT
-,TRBJ2-2,-,13,TRBV30,CAWSIPNTGELFF,TGTGCCTGGAGCATACCTAACACCGGGGAGCTGTTTTTT
TRBD2,TRBJ2-5,-,14,TRBV27,CASRGLAGEETQYF,TGTGCCAGCAGGGGACTAGCGGGAGAGGAGACCCAGTACTTC
-,TRBJ2-7,-,13,TRBV6-5,CASSYIPFYEQYF,TGTGCCAGCAGTTACATTCCCTTCTACGAGCAGTACTTC
TRBD1,TRBJ2-2,-,15,TRBV7-3,CASSLYGGQGWELFF,TGTGCCAGCAGCTTATACGGGGGACAGGGCTGGGAGCTGTTTTTT
TRBD2,TRBJ2-1,once,17,TRBV7-9,CASSPGLAGRVYNEQFF,TGTGCCAGCAGCCCTGGACTAGCGGGCCGAGTCTACAATGAGCAGTTCTTC
-,TRBJ1-5,-,13,TRBV5-5,CASARGANQPQHF,TGTGCCAGCGCCCGGGGGGCTAATCAGCCCCAGCATTTT
-,TRBJ2-1,-,13,TRBV27,CASSLWGRDEQFF,TGTGCCAGCAGTTTATGGGGGCGGGATGAGCAGTTCTTC
TRBD1,TRBJ2-7,once,14,TRBV11-2,CASSLVTGGHEQYF,TGTGCCAGCAGCTTGGTGACAGGGGGTCACGAGCAGTACTTC
-,TRBJ2-7,-,15,TRBV14,CASSRSVAGSYEQYF,TGTGCCAGCAGCCGATCCGTGGCGGGATCCTACGAGCAGTACTTC
-,TRBJ1-1,-,12,TRBV6-2/TRBV6-3,CASTPTGIEAFF,TGTGCCAGCACCCCCACCGGGATAGAAGCTTTCTTT
-,TRBJ1-3,few,14,TRBV30,CAWSVTGSGNTIYF,TGTGCCTGGAGTGTAACTGGGTCTGGAAACACCATATATTTT
-,TRBJ1-1,-,13,TRBV6-5,CASSYMAGTEAFF,TGTGCCAGCAGTTACATGGCAGGGACTGAAGCTTTCTTT
-,TRBJ2-7,few,14,TRBV5-4,CASSSQGPSYEQYF,TGTGCCAGCAGCTCACAAGGCCCCAGCTACGAGCAGTACTTC
-,TRBJ2-1,-,12,TRBV7-6,CASSSEGVRQFF,TGTGCCAGCAGCTCAGAGGGGGTAAGGCAGTTCTTC
TRBD2,TRBJ2-2,once,15,TRBV7-8,CASSLSGGWAGELSF,TGTGCCAGCAGCCTTAGCGGGGGATGGGCCGGGGAGCTGTCTTTT
-,TRBJ1-4,-,17,TRBV5-1,CASSLAETGWNNEKLFF,TGCGCCAGCAGCTTGGCCGAGACAGGTTGGAACAATGAAAAACTGTTTTTT
-,TRBJ2-7,-,14,TRBV7-2,CASSLGEFSYEQYF,TGTGCCAGCAGCTTAGGGGAGTTCTCCTACGAGCAGTACTTC
-,TRBJ2-2,once,17,TRBV6-2/TRBV6-3,CASSFPAGHTSSKELFF,TGTGCCAGCAGTTTCCCCGCGGGACACACGTCTTCTAAGGAGCTGTTTTTT
TRBD2,TRBJ2-3,-,19,TRBV12-3/TRBV12-4,CASSFGGTSGSMGTDTQYF,TGTGCCAGCAGTTTTGGCGGGACTAGCGGGAGTATGGGCACAGATACGCAGTATTTT
-,TRBJ2-2,-,11,TRBV29-1,CSVWVTGELFF,TGCAGCGTTTGGGTCACCGGGGAGCTGTTTTTT
-,TRBJ2-3,few,11,TRBV2,CASRGTPFPYF,TGTGCCAGCAGAGGGACTCCCTTTCCCTATTTT